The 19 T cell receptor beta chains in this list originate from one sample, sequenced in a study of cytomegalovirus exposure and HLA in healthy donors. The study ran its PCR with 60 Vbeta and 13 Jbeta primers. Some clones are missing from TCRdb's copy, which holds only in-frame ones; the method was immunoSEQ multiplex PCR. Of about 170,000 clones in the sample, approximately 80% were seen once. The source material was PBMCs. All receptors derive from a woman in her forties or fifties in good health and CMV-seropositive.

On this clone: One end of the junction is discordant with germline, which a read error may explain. The CDR3 loop reads CASSRLAAYNGQFF. The DNA for the CDR3 is TGTGCCAGCAGTCGACTAGCGGCCTACAATGGGCAGTTCTTC. V and J are TRBV6-5 and TRBJ2-1; 9 bases align to TRBD2. Germline CDR1 MNHEY, CDR2 SVGAGI. The CDR3 length is 14 residues.

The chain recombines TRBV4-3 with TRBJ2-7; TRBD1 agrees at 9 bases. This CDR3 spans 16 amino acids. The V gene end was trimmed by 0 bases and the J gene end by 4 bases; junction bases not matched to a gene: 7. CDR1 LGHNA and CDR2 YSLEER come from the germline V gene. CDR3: CASSQDHGDRVYEQYF. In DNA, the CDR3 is TGCGCCAGCAGCCAAGATCATGGGGACAGGGTTTACGAGCAGTACTTC.

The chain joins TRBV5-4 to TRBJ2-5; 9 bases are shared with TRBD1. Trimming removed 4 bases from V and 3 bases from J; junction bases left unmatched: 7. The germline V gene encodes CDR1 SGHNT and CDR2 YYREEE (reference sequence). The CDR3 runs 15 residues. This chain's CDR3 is CASSLPRTGEETQYF. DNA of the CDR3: TGTGCCAGCAGCCTCCCCAGGACAGGGGAAGAGACCCAGTACTTC.

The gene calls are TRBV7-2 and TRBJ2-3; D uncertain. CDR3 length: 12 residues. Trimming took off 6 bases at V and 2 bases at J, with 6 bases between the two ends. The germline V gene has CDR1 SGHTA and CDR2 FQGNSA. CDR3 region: CASSFSTDTQYF. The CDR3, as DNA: TGTGCCAGCAGTTTCTCCACAGATACGCAGTATTTT.

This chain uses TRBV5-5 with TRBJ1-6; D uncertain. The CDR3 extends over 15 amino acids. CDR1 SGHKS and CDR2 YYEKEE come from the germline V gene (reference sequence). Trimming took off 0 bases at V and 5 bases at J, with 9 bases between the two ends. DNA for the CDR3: TGTGCCAGCAGCTTGGGGCCAGACAATAATTCACCCCTCCACTTT. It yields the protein CASSLGPDNNSPLHF.

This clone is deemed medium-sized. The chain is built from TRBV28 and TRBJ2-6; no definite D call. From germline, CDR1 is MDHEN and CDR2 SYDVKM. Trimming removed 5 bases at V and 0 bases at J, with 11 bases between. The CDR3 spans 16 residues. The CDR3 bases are TGTGCCAGCAGTCCCACCATAGACTCTGGGGCCAACGTCCTGACTTTC. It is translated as CASSPTIDSGANVLTF.

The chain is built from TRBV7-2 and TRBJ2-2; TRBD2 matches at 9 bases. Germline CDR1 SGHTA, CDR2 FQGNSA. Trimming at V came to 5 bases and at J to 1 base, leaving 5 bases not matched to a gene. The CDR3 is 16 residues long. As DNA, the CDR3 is TGTGCCAGCAGCAGATCTAGCGGGGAGAACACCGGGGAGCTGTTTTTT. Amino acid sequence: CASSRSSGENTGELFF.

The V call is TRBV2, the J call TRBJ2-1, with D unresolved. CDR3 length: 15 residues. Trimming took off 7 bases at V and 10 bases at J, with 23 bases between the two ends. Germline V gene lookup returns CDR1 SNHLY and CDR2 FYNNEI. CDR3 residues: CASTERALRLVEQFF. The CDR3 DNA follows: TGTGCCAGCACCGAAAGAGCTCTCAGGCTGGTGGAGCAGTTCTTC.

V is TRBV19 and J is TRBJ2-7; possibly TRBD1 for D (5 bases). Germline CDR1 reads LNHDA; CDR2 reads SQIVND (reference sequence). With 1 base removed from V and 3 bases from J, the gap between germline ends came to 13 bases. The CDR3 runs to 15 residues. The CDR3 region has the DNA TGTGCCAGTAGTATAGGGAACCAGGGATACTACGAGCAGTACTTC. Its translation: CASSIGNQGYYEQYF.

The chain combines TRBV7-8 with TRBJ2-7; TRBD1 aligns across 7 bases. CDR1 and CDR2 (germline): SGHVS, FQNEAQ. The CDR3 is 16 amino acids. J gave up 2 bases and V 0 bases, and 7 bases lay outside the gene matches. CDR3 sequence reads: CASSLALFTGAYEQYF. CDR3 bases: TGTGCCAGCAGCTTAGCGCTATTCACAGGGGCCTACGAGCAGTACTTC.

CDR3 region: CAITTSGRAYNEQFF. CDR3 sequence (DNA): TGTGCCATCACGACTAGCGGGCGCGCCTACAATGAGCAGTTCTTC. The rearrangement links TRBV10-3 to TRBJ2-1; 10 bases fit TRBD2. The CDR3 has 15 amino acids. V trimming: 7 bases; J trimming: 2 bases; junction bases outside the gene matches: 5. Germline CDR1 is ENHRY and CDR2 is SYGVKD.

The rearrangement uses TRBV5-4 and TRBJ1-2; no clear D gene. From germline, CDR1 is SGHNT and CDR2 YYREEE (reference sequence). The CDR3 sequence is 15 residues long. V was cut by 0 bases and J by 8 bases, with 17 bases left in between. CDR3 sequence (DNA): TGTGCCAGCAGCTTGGGGCAGGCCGCCGTAATCGGCTACACCTTC. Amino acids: CASSLGQAAVIGYTF.

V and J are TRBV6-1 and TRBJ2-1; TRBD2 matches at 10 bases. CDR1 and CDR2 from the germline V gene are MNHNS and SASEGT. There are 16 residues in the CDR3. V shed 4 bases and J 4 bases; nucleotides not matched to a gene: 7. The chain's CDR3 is CASSVLPSGRYNEQFF. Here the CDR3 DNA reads TGTGCCAGCAGTGTCTTGCCTAGCGGGAGATACAATGAGCAGTTCTTC.

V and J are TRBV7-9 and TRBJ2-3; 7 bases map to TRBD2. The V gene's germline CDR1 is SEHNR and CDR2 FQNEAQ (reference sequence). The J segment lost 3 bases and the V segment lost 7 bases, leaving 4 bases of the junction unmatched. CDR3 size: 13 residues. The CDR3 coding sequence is TGTGCCAGCATCCTACTAGCGACAGATACGCAGTATTTT. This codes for CASILLATDTQYF.

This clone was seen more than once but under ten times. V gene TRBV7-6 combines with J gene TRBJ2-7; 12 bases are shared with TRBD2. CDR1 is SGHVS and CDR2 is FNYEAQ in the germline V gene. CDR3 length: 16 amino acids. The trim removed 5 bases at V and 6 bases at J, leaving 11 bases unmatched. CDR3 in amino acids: CASSVLAGGAGPEQYF. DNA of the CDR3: TGTGCCAGCAGCGTTCTAGCGGGAGGGGCGGGGCCCGAGCAGTACTTC. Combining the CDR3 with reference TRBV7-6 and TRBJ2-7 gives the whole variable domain GAGVSQSPRYKVTKRGQDVALRCDPISGHVSLYWYRQALGQGPEFLTYFNYEAQQDKSGLPNDRFSAERPEGSISTLTIQRTEQRDSAMYRCASSVLAGGAGPEQYFGPGTRLTVT.

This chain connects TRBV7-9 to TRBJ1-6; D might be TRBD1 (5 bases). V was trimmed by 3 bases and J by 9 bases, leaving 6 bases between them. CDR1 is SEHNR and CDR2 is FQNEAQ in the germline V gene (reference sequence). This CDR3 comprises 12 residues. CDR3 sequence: CASSLTASPLHF. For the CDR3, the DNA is TGTGCCAGCAGCTTGACAGCTTCACCCCTCCACTTT.

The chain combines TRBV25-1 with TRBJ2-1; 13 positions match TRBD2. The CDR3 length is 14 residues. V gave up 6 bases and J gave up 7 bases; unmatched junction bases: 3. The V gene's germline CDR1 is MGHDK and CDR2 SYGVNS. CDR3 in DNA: TGTGCCAGCAGCCCGGGACTAGCGGGGAATGAGCAGTTCTTC. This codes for CASSPGLAGNEQFF.

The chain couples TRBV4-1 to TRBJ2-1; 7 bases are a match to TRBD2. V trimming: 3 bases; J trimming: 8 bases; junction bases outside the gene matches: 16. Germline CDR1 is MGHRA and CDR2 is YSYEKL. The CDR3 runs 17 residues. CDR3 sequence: CASSHSLYREVTDEQFF. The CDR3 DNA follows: TGCGCCAGCAGCCATTCCCTCTACCGGGAGGTCACGGATGAGCAGTTCTTC.

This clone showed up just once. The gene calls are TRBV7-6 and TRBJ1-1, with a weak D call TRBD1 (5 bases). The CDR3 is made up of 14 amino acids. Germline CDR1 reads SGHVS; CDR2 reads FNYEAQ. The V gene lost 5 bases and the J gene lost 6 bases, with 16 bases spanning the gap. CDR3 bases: TGTGCCAGCAGCCCGACGGCAGGGTGGTCTGAAGCTTTCTTT. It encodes CASSPTAGWSEAFF. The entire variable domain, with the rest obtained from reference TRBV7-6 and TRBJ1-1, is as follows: GAGVSQSPRYKVTKRGQDVALRCDPISGHVSLYWYRQALGQGPEFLTYFNYEAQQDKSGLPNDRFSAERPEGSISTLTIQRTEQRDSAMYRCASSPTAGWSEAFFGQGTRLTVV.